One T cell receptor beta chain is described in this entry. This record belongs to a study of blood T cell repertoires in COVID-19. Study at large: Acute and convalescent COVID-19 specimens originated in the United States, Italy and Spain. PBMCs, B-cell-depleted T cells, or T cells provided the cDNA or gDNA that made up the material.

Methods used by the authors: Amplified reference gene primers provided the basis for estimating nucleated cell counts. TCRdb's copy holds only in-frame clones and misses some; the assay was immunoSEQ multiplex PCR. Clonal size and the V and J genes are those of that table, whereas D and trimming came from the DNA. The top ten hold over 0.95% of the sample, which has tens of thousands of clones, over 85% seen once. CDR1 is LNHDA and CDR2 is SQIVND in the germline V gene (reference sequence). The V segment lost 10 bases and the J segment 2 bases; nucleotides outside the gene matches: 2. The CDR3 contains 12 residues.

The sequence was obtained from a man aged 55 to 70 with acute or convalescent COVID-19. Sequenced input: peripheral blood. The chain carries TRBV19 and TRBJ2-7; 10 nucleotides match TRBD1. CDR3 amino acids: CATGQGAYEQYF. The CDR3 nucleotides read TGTGCCACCGGACAGGGGGCCTACGAGCAGTACTTC.